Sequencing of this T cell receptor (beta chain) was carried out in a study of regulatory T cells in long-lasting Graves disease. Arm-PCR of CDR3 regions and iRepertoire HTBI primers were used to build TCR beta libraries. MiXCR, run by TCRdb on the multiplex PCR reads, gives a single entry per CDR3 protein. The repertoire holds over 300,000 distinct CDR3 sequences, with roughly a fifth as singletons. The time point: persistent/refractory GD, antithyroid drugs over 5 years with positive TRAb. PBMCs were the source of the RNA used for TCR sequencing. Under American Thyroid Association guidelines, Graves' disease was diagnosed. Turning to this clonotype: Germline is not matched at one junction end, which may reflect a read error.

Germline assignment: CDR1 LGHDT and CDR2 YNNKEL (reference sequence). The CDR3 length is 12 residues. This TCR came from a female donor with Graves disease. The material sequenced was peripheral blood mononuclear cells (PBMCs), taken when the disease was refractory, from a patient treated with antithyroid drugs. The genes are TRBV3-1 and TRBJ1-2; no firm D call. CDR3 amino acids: CAGSQDGYGYTF. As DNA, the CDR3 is TGTGCCGGCAGCCAAGACGGCTATGGCTACACCTTC.